Presented here are 2 T cell receptor beta chains from one specimen sequenced in a study of blood T cell repertoires in COVID-19. Clones were read by immunoSEQ multiplex PCR, and TCRdb kept only the in-frame ones, dropping some. Of more than 45,000 clones listed, 82% were seen once; the top ten hold about 22%. The sequenced material came from peripheral blood. These receptors came from a woman in her sixties or seventies with acute or convalescent COVID-19.

The J gene is TRBJ2-2, the V gene TRBV27; TRBD1 matches 9 bases. V shed 8 bases and J 4 bases; nucleotides not matched to a gene: 5. The CDR3 sequence is 14 residues long. Germline V gives CDR1 MNHEY, CDR2 SMNVEV (reference sequence). In DNA, the CDR3 is TGTGCCAGCCGGGACAGGGTCACCACCGGGGAGCTGTTTTTT. The encoded protein is CASRDRVTTGELFF.

This sequence joins TRBV19 and TRBJ1-2; 9 nucleotides line up with TRBD1. Germline V gene data show CDR1 as LNHDA and CDR2 as SQIVND (reference sequence). With V trimmed by 6 bases and J by 4 bases, 6 bases remained unmatched. This CDR3 is built from 14 residues. The chain's CDR3 is CASRTGGPTYGYTF. The CDR3 DNA sequence: TGTGCCAGTAGAACAGGGGGCCCAACCTATGGCTACACCTTC. The full variable domain, in which reference TRBV19 and TRBJ1-2 provide the parts outside the CDR3, is DGGITQSPKYLFRKEGQNVTLSCEQNLNHDAMYWYRQDPGQGLRLIYYSQIVNDFQKGDIAEGYSVSREKKESFPLTVTSAQKNPTAFYLCASRTGGPTYGYTFGSGTRLTVV.